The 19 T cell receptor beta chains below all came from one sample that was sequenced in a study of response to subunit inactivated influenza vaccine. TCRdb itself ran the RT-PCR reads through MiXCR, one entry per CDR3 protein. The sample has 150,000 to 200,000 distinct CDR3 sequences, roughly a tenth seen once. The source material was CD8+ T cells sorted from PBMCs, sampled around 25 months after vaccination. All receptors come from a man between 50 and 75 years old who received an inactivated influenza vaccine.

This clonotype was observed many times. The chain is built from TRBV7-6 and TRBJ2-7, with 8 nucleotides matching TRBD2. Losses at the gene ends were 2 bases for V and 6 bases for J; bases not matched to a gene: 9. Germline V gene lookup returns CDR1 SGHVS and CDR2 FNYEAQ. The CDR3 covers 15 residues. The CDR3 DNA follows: TGTGCCAGCAGCTTATATCGGGAGGGTGTAGGCGAGCAGTACTTC. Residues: CASSLYREGVGEQYF.

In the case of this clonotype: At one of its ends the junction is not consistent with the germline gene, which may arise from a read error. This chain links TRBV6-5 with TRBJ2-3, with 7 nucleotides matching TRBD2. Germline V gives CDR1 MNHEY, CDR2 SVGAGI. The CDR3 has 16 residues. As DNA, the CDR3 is TGTGCCAGCAGTTACTCGGCGGGGGTCGACACAGACACGCAGTATTTT. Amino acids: CASSYSAGVDTDTQYF.

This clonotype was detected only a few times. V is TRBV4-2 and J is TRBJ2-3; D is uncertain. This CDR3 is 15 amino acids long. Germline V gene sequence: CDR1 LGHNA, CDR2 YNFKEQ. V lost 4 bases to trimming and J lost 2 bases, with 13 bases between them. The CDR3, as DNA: TGTGCCAGCAGCCCCGAACTGGGGAACACAGATACGCAGTATTTT. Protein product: CASSPELGNTDTQYF.

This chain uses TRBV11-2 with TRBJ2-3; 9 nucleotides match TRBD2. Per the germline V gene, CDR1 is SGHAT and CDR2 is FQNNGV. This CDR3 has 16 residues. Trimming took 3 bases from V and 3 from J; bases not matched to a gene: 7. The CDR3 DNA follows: TGTGCCAGCAGCTTGGGGCTAGCGGGGTTAACAGATACGCAGTATTTT. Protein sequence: CASSLGLAGLTDTQYF.

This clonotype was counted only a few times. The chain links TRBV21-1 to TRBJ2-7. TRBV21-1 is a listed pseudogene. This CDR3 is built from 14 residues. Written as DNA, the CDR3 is TGTGCCAGCAGCAAAGACAGGGCTTCCTACGAGCAGTACTTC. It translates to CASSKDRASYEQYF.

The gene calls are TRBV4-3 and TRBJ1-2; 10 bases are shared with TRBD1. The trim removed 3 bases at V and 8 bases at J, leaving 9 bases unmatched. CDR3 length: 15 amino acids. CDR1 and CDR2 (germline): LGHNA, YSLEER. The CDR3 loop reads CASSHGQGDKFGYTF. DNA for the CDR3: TGCGCCAGCAGCCACGGACAGGGGGATAAGTTCGGCTACACCTTC.

In nucleotides, the CDR3 is TGTGCCACCAGTGATCAGACAGGGCAAGATACGCAGTATTTT. Its protein is CATSDQTGQDTQYF. The chain links TRBV24-1 to TRBJ2-3; TRBD1 matches 7 bases. The CDR3 has 14 amino acids. The germline CDR1 and CDR2 sequences are KGHDR and SFDVKD. Unmatched junction bases numbered 4, after V lost 3 bases and J lost 5 bases.

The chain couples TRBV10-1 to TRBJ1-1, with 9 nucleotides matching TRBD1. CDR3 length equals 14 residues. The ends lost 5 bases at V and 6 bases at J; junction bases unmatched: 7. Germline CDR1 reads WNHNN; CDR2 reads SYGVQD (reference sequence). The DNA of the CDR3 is TGCGCCAGCAGTTCTAACCGGGACAGGGCTGAAGCTTTCTTT. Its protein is CASSSNRDRAEAFF.

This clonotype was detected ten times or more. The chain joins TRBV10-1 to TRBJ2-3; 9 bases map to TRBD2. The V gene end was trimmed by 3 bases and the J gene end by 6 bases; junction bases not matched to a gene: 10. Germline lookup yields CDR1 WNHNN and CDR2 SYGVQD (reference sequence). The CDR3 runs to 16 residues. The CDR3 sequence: CASSDLPGLAVDTQYF. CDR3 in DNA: TGCGCCAGCAGTGACCTACCGGGACTAGCTGTCGATACGCAGTATTTT.

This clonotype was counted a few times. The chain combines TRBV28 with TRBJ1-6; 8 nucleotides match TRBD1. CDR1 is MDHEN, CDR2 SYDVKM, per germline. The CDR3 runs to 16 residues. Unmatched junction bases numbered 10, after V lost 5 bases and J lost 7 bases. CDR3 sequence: CASSLPVDRGNSPLHF. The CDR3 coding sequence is TGTGCCAGCAGTCTCCCGGTCGACAGGGGAAATTCACCCCTCCACTTT. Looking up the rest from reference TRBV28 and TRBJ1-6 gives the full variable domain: DVKVTQSSRYLVKRTGEKVFLECVQDMDHENMFWYRQDPGLGLRLIYFSYDVKMKEKGDIPEGYSVSREKKERFSLILESASTNQTSMYLCASSLPVDRGNSPLHFGNGTRLTVT.

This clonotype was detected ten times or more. The CDR3 protein is CASSVGGLYNEQFF. Written as DNA, the CDR3 is TGTGCCAGCAGCGTAGGGGGATTATACAATGAGCAGTTCTTC. This chain links TRBV12-3 or TRBV12-4 with TRBJ2-1, with a tentative D call TRBD1 (6 bases). CDR3 length equals 14 residues. Trimming stripped 6 bases from V and 4 bases from J, with 13 bases between.

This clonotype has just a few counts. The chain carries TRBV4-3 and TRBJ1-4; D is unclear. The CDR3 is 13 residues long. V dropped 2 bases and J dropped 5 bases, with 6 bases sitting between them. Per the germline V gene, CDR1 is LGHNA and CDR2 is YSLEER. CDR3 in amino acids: CASSQQQNEKLFF. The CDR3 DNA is TGCGCCAGCAGCCAACAGCAGAATGAAAAACTGTTTTTT.

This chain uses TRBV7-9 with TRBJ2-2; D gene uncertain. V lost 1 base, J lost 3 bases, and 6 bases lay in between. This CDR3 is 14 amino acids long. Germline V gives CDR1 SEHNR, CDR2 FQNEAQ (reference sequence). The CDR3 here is CASSLGVYTGELFF. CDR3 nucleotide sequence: TGTGCCAGCAGCTTAGGGGTCTACACCGGGGAGCTGTTTTTT.

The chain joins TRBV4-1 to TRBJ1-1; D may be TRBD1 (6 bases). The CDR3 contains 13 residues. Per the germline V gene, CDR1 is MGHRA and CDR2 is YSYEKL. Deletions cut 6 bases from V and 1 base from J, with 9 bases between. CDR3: CASRLGQNTEAFF. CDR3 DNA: TGCGCCAGCAGACTGGGACAGAACACTGAAGCTTTCTTT.

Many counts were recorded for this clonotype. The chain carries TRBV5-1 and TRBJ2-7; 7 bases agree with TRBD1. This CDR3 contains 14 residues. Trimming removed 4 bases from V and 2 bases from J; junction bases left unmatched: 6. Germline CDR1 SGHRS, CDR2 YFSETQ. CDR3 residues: CASSPGTETYEQYF. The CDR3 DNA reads TGCGCCAGCAGCCCCGGGACAGAGACCTACGAGCAGTACTTC.

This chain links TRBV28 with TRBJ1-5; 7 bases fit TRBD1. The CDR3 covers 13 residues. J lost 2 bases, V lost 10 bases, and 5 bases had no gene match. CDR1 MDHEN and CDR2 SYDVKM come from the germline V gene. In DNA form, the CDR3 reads TGTGCCACCGAAACAGGGGGCAATCAGCCCCAGCATTTT. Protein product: CATETGGNQPQHF.

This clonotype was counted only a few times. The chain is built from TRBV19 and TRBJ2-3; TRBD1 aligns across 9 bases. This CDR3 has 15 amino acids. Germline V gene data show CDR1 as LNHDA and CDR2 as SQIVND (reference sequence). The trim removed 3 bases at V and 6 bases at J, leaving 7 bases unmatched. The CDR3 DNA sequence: TGTGCCAGTAGTATGGGGACAGGGTTATACGATACGCAGTATTTT. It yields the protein CASSMGTGLYDTQYF.

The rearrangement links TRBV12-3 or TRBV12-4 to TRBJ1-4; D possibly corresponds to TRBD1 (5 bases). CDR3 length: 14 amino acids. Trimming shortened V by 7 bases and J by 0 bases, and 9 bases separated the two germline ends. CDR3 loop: CASTRDATNEKLFF. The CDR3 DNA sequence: TGTGCCAGCACCCGGGACGCAACTAATGAAAAACTGTTTTTT.

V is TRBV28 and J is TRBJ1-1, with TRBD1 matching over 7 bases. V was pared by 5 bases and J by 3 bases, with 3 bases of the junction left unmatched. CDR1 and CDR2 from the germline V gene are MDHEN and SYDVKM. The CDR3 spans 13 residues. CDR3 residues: CASSLTGYTEAFF. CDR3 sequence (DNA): TGTGCCAGCAGTCTGACAGGGTACACTGAAGCTTTCTTT.